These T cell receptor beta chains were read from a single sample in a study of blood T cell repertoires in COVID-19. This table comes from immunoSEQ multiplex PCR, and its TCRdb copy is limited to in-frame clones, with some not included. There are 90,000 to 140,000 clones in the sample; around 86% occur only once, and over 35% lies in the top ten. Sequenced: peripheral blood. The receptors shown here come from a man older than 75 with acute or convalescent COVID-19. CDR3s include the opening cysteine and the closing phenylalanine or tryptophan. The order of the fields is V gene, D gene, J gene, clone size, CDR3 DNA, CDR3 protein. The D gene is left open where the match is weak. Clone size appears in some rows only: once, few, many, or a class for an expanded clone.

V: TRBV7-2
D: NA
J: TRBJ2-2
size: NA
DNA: TGTGCCAGCAGCCCCGCCCCCCCAGGCGACACCGGGGAGCTGTTTTTT
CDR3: CASSPAPPGDTGELFF

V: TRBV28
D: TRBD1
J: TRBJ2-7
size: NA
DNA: TGTGCCAGCAGTTTCCCTGGGGACAGCTACGAGCAGTACTTC
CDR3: CASSFPGDSYEQYF

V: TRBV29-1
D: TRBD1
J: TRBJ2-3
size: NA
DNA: TGCAGCGTTACAGGGGAGTCCGGTAGCACAGATACGCAGTATTTT
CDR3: CSVTGESGSTDTQYF

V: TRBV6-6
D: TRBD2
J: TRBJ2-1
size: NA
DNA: TGTGCCAGCAGTCCCTCCTGGACTAGCGGGGATTCCTACAATGAGCAGTTCTTC
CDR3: CASSPSWTSGDSYNEQFF

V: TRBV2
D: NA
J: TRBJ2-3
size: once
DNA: TGTGCCAGCAGGCGATTAGGGGGATCTAGCACAGATACGCAGTATTTT
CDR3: CASRRLGGSSTDTQYF

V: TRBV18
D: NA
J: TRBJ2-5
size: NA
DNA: TGTGCCAGCTCACCAATCCTAAACAGGGAAGAGACCCAGTACTTC
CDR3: CASSPILNREETQYF

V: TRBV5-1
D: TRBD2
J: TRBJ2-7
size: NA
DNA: TGCGCCAGCAGCCGCATCGGACTAGCGGGGCTGACGAGCTCCTACGAGCAGTACTTC
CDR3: CASSRIGLAGLTSSYEQYF

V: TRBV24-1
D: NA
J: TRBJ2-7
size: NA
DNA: TGTGCCACCAGTGACCCCCCGGGGAAGCAGTACTTC
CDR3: CATSDPPGKQYF

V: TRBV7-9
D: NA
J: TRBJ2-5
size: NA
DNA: TGTGCCAGCAGCTCCTATGGGGGGGCTGGCGGGTACTTC
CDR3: CASSSYGGAGGYF

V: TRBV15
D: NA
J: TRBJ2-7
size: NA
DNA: TGTGCCACCAGCAGAGGGGTTTCTGACAGAGCCTACGAGCAGTACTTC
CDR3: CATSRGVSDRAYEQYF

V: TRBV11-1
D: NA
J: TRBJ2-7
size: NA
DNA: TGTGCCAGCAGCGCCCGACAGACCTCCTACGAGCAGTACTTC
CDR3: CASSARQTSYEQYF

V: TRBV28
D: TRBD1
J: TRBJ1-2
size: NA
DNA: TGTGCCAGCAGTCCTCCATCTACCGGACAGGGTGTTAATGGCTACACCTTC
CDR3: CASSPPSTGQGVNGYTF

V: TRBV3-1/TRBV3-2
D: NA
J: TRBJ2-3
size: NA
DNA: TGTGCCAGCAGCCACAGGGTTGATACGCAGTATTTT
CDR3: CASSHRVDTQYF

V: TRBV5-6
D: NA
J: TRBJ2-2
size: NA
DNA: TGTGCCTCCCTCGCGAGGCGGGCGAACACCGGGGAGCTGTTTTTT
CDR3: CASLARRANTGELFF

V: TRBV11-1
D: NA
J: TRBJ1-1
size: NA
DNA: TGTGCCAGCAGCTCATTTACAGGCCCGCTTGAAGCTTTCTTT
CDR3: CASSSFTGPLEAFF

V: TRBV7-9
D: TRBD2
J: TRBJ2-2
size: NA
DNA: TGTGCCAGCAGCTCCCGGACTAGCGGGAGGACCACCGGGGAGCTGTTTTTT
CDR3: CASSSRTSGRTTGELFF

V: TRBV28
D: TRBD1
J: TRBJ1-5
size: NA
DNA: TGTGCCAGCAGGGCAGGGGGGTCGGGCAATCAGCCCCAGCATTTT
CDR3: CASRAGGSGNQPQHF

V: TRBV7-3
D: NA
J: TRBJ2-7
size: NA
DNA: TGTGCCAGCAGCTTCGCGCAGGGCTACGAGCAGTACTTC
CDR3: CASSFAQGYEQYF

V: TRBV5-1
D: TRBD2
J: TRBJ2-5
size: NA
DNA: TGCGCCCGCAGCGGGGGGACGGGGGGGGGAGAGACCCAGTACTTC
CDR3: CARSGGTGGGETQYF

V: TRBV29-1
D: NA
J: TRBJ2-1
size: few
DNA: TGCAGCGTTGAGCCAGTTTACAATGAGCAGTTCTTC
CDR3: CSVEPVYNEQFF

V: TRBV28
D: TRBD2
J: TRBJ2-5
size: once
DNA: TGTGCCAGCAGGTTAGCGGGAGTGAGGGAGACCCAGTACTTC
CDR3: CASRLAGVRETQYF

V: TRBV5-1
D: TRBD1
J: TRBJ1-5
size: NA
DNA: TGCGCCAGCAGCGTGGGACAGGGATTGAGTCAGCCCCAGCATTTT
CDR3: CASSVGQGLSQPQHF

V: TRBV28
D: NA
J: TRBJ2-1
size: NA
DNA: TGTGCCAGCAGTTTACGGTCACAGGGTAGAAATGAGCAGTTCTTC
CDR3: CASSLRSQGRNEQFF

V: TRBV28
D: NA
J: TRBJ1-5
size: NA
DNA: TGTGCCAGCAAACGACACACCAGCAATCAGCCCCAGCATTTT
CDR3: CASKRHTSNQPQHF

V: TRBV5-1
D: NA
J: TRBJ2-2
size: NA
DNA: TGCGCCAGCAGCTTGCGTCGGGGATCGAACACCGGGGAGCTGTTTTTT
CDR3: CASSLRRGSNTGELFF

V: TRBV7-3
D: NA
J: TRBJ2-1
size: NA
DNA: TGTGCCAGCAGCTCCTCGGGACTCCTGAATGAGCAGTTCTTC
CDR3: CASSSSGLLNEQFF

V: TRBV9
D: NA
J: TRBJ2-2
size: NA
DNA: TGTGCCAGCAGCCTGACAACAGGGCTCACCGGGGAGCTGTTTTTT
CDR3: CASSLTTGLTGELFF

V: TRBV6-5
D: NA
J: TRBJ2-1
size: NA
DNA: TGTGCCAGCTCTGGGGTCCCAGGGTACAATGAGCAGTTCTTC
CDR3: CASSGVPGYNEQFF

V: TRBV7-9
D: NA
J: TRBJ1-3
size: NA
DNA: TGTGCCAGCAGCTCGCAAGGGGCTTCTGGAAACACCATATATTTT
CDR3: CASSSQGASGNTIYF

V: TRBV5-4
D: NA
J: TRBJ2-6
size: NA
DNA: TGTGCCAGCAGCTTGGGCCATTTAGACAGGCCTGGGGCCAACGTCCTGACTTTC
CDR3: CASSLGHLDRPGANVLTF

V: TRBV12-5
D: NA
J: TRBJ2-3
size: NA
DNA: TGTGCTAGTGGTTCGGGGTCGGTGACAGATACGCAGTATTTT
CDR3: CASGSGSVTDTQYF

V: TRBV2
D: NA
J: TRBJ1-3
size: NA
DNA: TGTGCCAGCAGTAGGGGTTTCTCTGGAAACACCATATATTTT
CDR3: CASSRGFSGNTIYF

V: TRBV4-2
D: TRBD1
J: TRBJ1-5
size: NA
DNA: TGTGCCAGCAGCCTAGAGATTGGGACAGGGGAAAGACAGCCCCAGCATTTT
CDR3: CASSLEIGTGERQPQHF

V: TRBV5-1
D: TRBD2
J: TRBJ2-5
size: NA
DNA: TGCGCCAGCAGCTTGGCCGGACTAGCGGGGCCCTATGGGGAGACCCAGTACTTC
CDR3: CASSLAGLAGPYGETQYF

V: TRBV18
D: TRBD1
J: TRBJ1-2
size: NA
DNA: TGTGCCAGCTCACTCGTTCAGGGGGCGCGGGCCTATGGCTACACCTTC
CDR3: CASSLVQGARAYGYTF

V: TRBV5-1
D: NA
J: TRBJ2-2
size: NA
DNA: TGCGCCAGCAGCTTGGATCGCGGAAACACCGGGGAGCTGTTTTTT
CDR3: CASSLDRGNTGELFF

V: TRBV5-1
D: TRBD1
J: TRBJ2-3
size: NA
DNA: TGCGCCAGCAGCTTGTGGGACAGGGCTAGCACAGATACGCAGTATTTT
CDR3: CASSLWDRASTDTQYF

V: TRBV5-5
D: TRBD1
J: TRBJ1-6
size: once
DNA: TGTGCCAGCAGCTTCTGGGACAGGGGTTCACCCCTCCACTTT
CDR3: CASSFWDRGSPLHF

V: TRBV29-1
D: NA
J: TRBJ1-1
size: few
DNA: TGCAGCGTTGGCGGAAGCACTGAAGCTTTCTTT
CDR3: CSVGGSTEAFF

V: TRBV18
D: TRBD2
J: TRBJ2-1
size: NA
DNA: TGTGCCAGCTCACCGATAGCGGGAGAACGCAGTGAGCAGTTCTTC
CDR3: CASSPIAGERSEQFF

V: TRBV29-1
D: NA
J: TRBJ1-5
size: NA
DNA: TGCAGCGTTGGTCAGGGGAATAGCAATCAGCCCCAGCATTTT
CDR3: CSVGQGNSNQPQHF

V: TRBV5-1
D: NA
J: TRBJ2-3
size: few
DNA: TGCGCCAGCAGGCTAAGTCCGGGGAGCACAGATACGCAGTATTTT
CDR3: CASRLSPGSTDTQYF

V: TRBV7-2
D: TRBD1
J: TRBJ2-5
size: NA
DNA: TGTGCCAGCAGCTTAGATGATTCTTGGGACAGGGTTCGGGAGACCCAGTACTTC
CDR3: CASSLDDSWDRVRETQYF

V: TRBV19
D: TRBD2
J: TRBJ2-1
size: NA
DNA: TGTGCCAGTAGTCAGACTAGCGCGAGCTCCTACAATGAGCAGTTCTTC
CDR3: CASSQTSASSYNEQFF

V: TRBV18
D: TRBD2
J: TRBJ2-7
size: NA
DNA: TGTGCCAGCTCACCGGGACTAGTATCATACGAGCAGTACTTC
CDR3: CASSPGLVSYEQYF